The present T cell receptor (beta chain) was sequenced within a study of blood T cell repertoires in COVID-19. About the study: Acute-phase and convalescent COVID-19 samples originated in the United States, Italy and Spain.

Methods used by the authors: Amplifying reference gene primers gave estimates of nucleated cell counts. Only in-frame clones appear in the TCRdb table, and some are missing; sequencing was by immunoSEQ multiplex PCR. The V and J calls and clone size are taken from that table; D and trimming were inferred from the DNA. The sample holds approximately 260,000 clones; about 85% are singletons and the top ten take approximately 4%. The CDR3 contains 15 residues. With 3 bases clipped from V and 4 bases from J, the junction kept 4 bases outside the gene matches. Germline values: CDR1 KGHSH, CDR2 LQKENI. This receptor was identified in a man aged 18 to 30 with active or convalescent COVID-19. Specimen: peripheral blood. The chain couples TRBV18 to TRBJ2-2; 8 bases line up with TRBD2. This CDR3 is CASSPASGLTGELFF. As DNA, the CDR3 is TGTGCCAGCTCACCGGCTAGCGGGCTCACCGGGGAGCTGTTTTTT. The complete variable domain, with remaining parts taken from reference TRBV18 and TRBJ2-2, reads NAGVMQNPRHLVRRRGQEARLRCSPMKGHSHVYWYRQLPEEGLKFMVYLQKENIIDESGMPKERFSAEFPKEGPSILRIQQVVRGDSAAYFCASSPASGLTGELFFGEGSRLTVL.